This T cell receptor beta chain was recorded in a study of cytomegalovirus exposure and HLA in healthy donors. V was pared by 6 bases and J by 1 base, with 15 bases between. The germline gives CDR1 KGHSH, CDR2 LQKENI. The CDR3 runs to 16 residues. In the case of this clone: Antigen unknown.

Broader study findings: Reportedly, cytomegalovirus status was diagnosed with high sensitivity and specificity. At a 0.05 false discovery rate, a later analysis found 16,951 TCR beta sequences to be associated with HLA alleles.

Primers included in the PCR were 60 Vbeta and 13 Jbeta primers. As processed by the authors: The authors later counted 70 million to 85 million unique TCR beta chains, 9.5 million to 13 million of them shared. The repertoire was sequenced with immunoSEQ multiplex PCR; TCRdb's copy has only in-frame clones and lacks some. The DNA was the basis for D and trimming; V, J and clone size are from that table. The repertoire holds approximately 100,000 clones, 60% to 85% seen once, with over 9.5% in the top ten. The sequenced material came from PBMCs. The genes are TRBV18 and TRBJ2-2; TRBD1 is a possible D gene (6 bases). The receptor's source is a man aged 50-60 years in good health and CMV-seronegative. CDR3 DNA: TGTGCCAGCTCGCTTTACAGGGACCTGAACACCGGGGAGCTGTTTTTT. Translated: CASSLYRDLNTGELFF.